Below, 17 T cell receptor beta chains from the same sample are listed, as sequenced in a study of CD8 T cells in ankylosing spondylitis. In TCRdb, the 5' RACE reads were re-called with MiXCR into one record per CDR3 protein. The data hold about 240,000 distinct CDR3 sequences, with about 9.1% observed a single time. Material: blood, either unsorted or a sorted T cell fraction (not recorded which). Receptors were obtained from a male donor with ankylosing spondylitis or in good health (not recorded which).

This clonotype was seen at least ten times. The CDR3 DNA sequence: TGCAGCGTTTGGAGTCAGGGAACCACTGAAGCTTTCTTT. This sequence encodes CSVWSQGTTEAFF. The chain uses TRBV29-1 and TRBJ1-1; weak D call: TRBD1 (5 bases). V was clipped by 5 bases and J by 4 bases, with 14 bases between them. This CDR3 region has 13 residues. CDR1 and CDR2 (germline): SQVTM, ANQGSEA.

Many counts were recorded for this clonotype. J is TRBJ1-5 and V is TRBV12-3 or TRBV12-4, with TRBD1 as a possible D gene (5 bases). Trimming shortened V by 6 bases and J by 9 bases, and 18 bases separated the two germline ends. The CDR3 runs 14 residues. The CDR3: CASSHSRGNGPQHF. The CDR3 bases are TGTGCCAGCAGCCACTCCCGGGGCAACGGGCCCCAGCATTTT.

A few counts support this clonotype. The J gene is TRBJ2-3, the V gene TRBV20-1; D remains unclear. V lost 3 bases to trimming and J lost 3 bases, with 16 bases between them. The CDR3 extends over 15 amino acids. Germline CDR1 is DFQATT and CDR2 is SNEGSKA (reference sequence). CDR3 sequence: CSASPALGGTDTQYF. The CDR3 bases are TGCAGTGCTAGCCCCGCGCTAGGCGGAACAGATACGCAGTATTTT.

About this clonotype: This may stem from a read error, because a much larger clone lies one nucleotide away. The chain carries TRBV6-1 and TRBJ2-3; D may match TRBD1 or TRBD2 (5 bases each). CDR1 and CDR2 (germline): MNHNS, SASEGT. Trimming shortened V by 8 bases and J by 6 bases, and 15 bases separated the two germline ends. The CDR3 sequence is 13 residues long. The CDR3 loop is CASALRGGDTQYF. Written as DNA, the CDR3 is TGTGCCAGCGCGCTACGGGGCGGGGATACGCAGTATTTT.

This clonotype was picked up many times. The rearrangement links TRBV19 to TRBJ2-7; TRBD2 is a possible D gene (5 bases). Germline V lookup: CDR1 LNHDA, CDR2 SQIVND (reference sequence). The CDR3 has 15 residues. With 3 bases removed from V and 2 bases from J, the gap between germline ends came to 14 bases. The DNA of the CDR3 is TGTGCCAGTAGTATGCCACTAGAAGTCCCCTACGAGCAGTACTTC. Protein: CASSMPLEVPYEQYF.

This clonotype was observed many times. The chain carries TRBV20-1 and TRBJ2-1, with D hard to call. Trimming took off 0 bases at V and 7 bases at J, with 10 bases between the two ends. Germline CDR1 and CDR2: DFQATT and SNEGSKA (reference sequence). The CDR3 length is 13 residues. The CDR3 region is CSARDVRANEQFF. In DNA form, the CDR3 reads TGCAGTGCTAGAGATGTACGGGCGAATGAGCAGTTCTTC.

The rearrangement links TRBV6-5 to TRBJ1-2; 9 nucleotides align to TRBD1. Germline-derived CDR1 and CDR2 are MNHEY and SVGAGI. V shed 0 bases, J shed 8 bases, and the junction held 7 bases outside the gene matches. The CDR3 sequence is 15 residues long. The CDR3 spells CASSYSGTGNWGYTF. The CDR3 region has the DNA TGTGCCAGCAGTTACTCCGGGACAGGGAATTGGGGCTACACCTTC.

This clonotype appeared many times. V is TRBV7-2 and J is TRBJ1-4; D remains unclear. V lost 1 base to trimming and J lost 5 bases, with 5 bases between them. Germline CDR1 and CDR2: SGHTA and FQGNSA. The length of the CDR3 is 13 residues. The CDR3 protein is CASSLVGNEKLFF. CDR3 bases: TGTGCCAGCAGCTTAGTCGGGAATGAAAAACTGTTTTTT. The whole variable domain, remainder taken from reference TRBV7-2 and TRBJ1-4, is GAGVSQSPSNKVTEKGKDVELRCDPISGHTALYWYRQSLGQGLEFLIYFQGNSAPDKSGLPSDRFSAERTGGSVSTLTIQRTQQEDSAVYLCASSLVGNEKLFFGSGTQLSVL.

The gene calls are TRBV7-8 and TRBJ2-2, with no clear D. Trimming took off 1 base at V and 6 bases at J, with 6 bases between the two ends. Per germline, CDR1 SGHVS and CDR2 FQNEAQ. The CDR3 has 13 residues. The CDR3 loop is CASSLERAGELFF. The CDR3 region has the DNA TGTGCCAGCAGCTTAGAACGGGCCGGGGAGCTGTTTTTT.

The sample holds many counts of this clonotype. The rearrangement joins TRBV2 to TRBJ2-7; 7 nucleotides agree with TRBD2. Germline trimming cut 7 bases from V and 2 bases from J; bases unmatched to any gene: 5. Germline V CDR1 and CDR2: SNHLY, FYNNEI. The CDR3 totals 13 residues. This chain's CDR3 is CASITSVPYEQYF. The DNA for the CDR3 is TGTGCCAGCATCACTAGCGTACCCTACGAGCAGTACTTC.

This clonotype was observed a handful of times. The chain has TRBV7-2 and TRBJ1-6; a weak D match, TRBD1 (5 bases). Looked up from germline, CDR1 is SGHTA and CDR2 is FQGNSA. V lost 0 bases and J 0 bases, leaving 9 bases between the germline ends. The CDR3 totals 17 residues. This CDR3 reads CASSLAGGSSYNSPLHF. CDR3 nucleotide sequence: TGTGCCAGCAGCTTAGCGGGGGGGAGCTCCTATAATTCACCCCTCCACTTT.

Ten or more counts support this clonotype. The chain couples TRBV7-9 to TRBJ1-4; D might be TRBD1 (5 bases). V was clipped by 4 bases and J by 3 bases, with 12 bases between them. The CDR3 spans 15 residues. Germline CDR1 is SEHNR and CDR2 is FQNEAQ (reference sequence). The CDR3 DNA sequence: TGTGCCAGCAGCTCACCGACAGTGCCTAATGAAAAACTGTTTTTT. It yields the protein CASSSPTVPNEKLFF.

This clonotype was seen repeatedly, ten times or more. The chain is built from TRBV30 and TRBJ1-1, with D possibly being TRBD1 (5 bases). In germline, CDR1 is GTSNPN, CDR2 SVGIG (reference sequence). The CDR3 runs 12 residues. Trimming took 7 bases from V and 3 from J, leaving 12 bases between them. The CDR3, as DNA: TGTGCCTCCCGTTGGGGCCACACTGAAGCTTTCTTT. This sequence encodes CASRWGHTEAFF.

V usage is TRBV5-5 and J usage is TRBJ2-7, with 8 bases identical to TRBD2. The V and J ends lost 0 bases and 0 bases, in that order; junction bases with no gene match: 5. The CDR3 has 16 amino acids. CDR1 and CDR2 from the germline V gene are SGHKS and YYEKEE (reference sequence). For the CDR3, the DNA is TGTGCCAGCAGCTTGGAACTAGCGGTAAGCTCCTACGAGCAGTACTTC. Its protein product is CASSLELAVSSYEQYF.

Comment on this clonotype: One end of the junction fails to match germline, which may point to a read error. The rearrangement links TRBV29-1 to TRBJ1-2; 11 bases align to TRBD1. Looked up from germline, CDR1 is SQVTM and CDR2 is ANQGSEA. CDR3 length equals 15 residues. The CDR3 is CSAGPGQGVGYGYAF. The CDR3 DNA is TGCAGCGCAGGACCGGGACAGGGGGTTGGATATGGCTACGCCTTC.

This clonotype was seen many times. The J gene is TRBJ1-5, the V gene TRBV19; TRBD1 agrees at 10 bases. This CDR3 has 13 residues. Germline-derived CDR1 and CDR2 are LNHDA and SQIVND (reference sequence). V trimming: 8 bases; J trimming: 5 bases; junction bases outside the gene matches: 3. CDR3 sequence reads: CASRGTGDQPQHF. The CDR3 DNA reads TGTGCCAGTCGCGGGACAGGGGATCAGCCCCAGCATTTT.

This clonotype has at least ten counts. The CDR3 sequence is CASNPWGSETQYF. In DNA form, the CDR3 reads TGTGCCAGCAACCCTTGGGGGAGTGAGACCCAGTACTTC. This chain links TRBV7-9 with TRBJ2-5, with D perhaps TRBD1 or TRBD2 (5 bases each). The CDR3 is 13 residues long. With 7 bases removed from V and 5 bases from J, the gap between germline ends came to 14 bases. Looked up from germline, CDR1 is SEHNR and CDR2 is FQNEAQ (reference sequence).